The present entry profiles one T cell receptor (beta chain) with its context. These data are taken from a study of blood T cell repertoires in COVID-19. Whole-study context: Some COVID-19 samples were acute and others convalescent; all came from the United States, Italy and Spain. T cells, B-cell-depleted T cells, or PBMCs provided the cDNA or gDNA that served as material.

The repertoire was sequenced with immunoSEQ multiplex PCR; TCRdb's copy has only in-frame clones and lacks some. Of approximately 230,000 clones in the sample, 80% to 90% were seen once. Adults between about 18 and 89 years of age took part from some 25 US areas. Donors in Cohort 3 counted as recovered after two negative PCRs, clearance, or symptom resolution. CDR3 length: 12 residues. Trimming took 6 bases from V and 9 from J, leaving 14 bases between them. The receptor was derived from a man aged 35-49 years who had recovered from COVID-19. Sequencing was done on a sample of PBMCs or T cells enriched from blood (not recorded which). This sequence joins TRBV12-3 or TRBV12-4 and TRBJ1-2; D may be TRBD1 (5 bases). In nucleotides, the CDR3 is TGTGCCAGCAGCCTCATACAGGCAAGCTACACCTTC. Protein sequence: CASSLIQASYTF.